This paragraph covers one T cell receptor beta chain sequence. The CDR3 contains 17 residues. Unmatched junction bases numbered 14, after V lost 5 bases and J lost 6 bases. Germline V gene data show CDR1 as SGHTA and CDR2 as FQGNSA. How the authors handled the data: The authors estimated nucleated cell counts from reference gene primer amplification. Clones were read by immunoSEQ multiplex PCR, and TCRdb kept only the in-frame ones, dropping some. V and J calls and clone size are those listed in that table; D and trimming were worked out from the DNA. The sample yields roughly 250,000 clones, about nine tenths seen once. This sample is drawn from a study of blood T cell repertoires in COVID-19. Background on the study: The United States, Italy and Spain supplied acute and convalescent COVID-19 samples. PBMCs, B-cell-depleted T cells, or T cells provided the cDNA or gDNA that made up the material.

The Seattle site enrolled patients during active infection and followed them longitudinally. J is TRBJ2-2 and V is TRBV7-2; 8 bases are shared with TRBD2. The sequencing input was peripheral blood. The clonotype originates from a person between 18 and 35 years old with COVID-19, enrolled during active disease. CDR3 nucleotide sequence: TGTGCCAGCAGCCAAGGGGGGCTAGCGGGTCTGGCCGGGGAGCTGTTTTTT. This encodes CASSQGGLAGLAGELFF.